This is a list of T cell receptor beta chains from one sample in a study of graft-versus-host responses after intestinal transplantation. Assay: immunoSEQ multiplex PCR; the TCRdb copy retains only in-frame clones and omits some. This repertoire shows about 25,000 clones, 70% to 90% found once; its top ten account for 0.96%. Here the sequenced sample was PBMCs, taken around 14 months after intestinal transplant. These receptors all stem from a human patient who received an intestinal transplant, so some T cells may come from the graft donor. Both conserved end residues are part of each CDR3. A D gene is named only where the DNA matches it firmly. Size values are once, few and many counts, or a class for expanded clones, and some rows have none.

TRBV19	NA	TRBJ2-5	NA	CASSIPSKQETQYF	TGTGCCAGTAGTATCCCGAGCAAACAAGAGACCCAGTACTTC
TRBV27	NA	TRBJ2-6	NA	CASSLSGANVLTF	TGTGCCAGCAGTTTATCTGGGGCCAACGTCCTGACTTTC
TRBV28	once	TRBJ1-2	NA	CASSLFTGLYGYTF	TGTGCCAGCAGTTTATTTACGGGCCTCTATGGCTACACCTTC
TRBV28	NA	TRBJ2-7	TRBD1	CASLQGGSSYEQYF	TGTGCCAGCCTACAGGGGGGCTCCTCCTACGAGCAGTACTTC
TRBV30	NA	TRBJ1-1	NA	CAWGTPNTEAFF	TGTGCCTGGGGTACCCCGAACACTGAAGCTTTCTTT
TRBV6-6	once	TRBJ1-3	NA	CASSRFPDSGNTIYF	TGTGCCAGCAGTCGCTTCCCGGACTCTGGAAACACCATATATTTT
TRBV28	NA	TRBJ1-5	NA	CASKWGARQPQHF	TGTGCCAGTAAGTGGGGCGCTCGGCAGCCCCAGCATTTT
TRBV19	NA	TRBJ2-1	TRBD2	CASSISGRHNEQFF	TGTGCCAGTAGTATTAGCGGGAGACACAATGAGCAGTTCTTC
TRBV2	NA	TRBJ1-2	TRBD1	CASRPGTANYGYTF	TGTGCCAGCAGGCCCGGGACAGCTAACTATGGCTACACCTTC
TRBV6-6	NA	TRBJ1-4	NA	CASRRGGSSEKLFF	TGTGCCAGCAGGCGAGGGGGTTCAAGTGAAAAACTGTTTTTT
TRBV6-5	NA	TRBJ2-7	TRBD1	CASTPTGTGRREQYF	TGTGCCAGCACTCCTACCGGGACAGGGCGTCGGGAGCAGTACTTC
TRBV11-2	NA	TRBJ2-7	NA	CASSLEQGYNEQYF	TGTGCCAGCAGCTTAGAACAGGGTTATAACGAGCAGTACTTC
TRBV5-4	few	TRBJ1-4	NA	CASSLWQGEKLFF	TGTGCCAGCAGCTTGTGGCAGGGCGAAAAACTGTTTTTT
TRBV4-1	NA	TRBJ2-7	TRBD2	CASSQAVTSGNSKYEQYF	TGCGCCAGCAGCCAAGCGGTAACTAGCGGCAACTCTAAATACGAGCAGTACTTC
TRBV27	NA	TRBJ2-1	NA	CASSRRSYNEQFF	TGTGCCAGCAGCCGCCGTTCCTACAATGAGCAGTTCTTC
TRBV5-4	NA	TRBJ1-1	NA	CASSLAGSTEAFF	TGTGCCAGCAGCTTGGCAGGGAGCACTGAAGCTTTCTTT
TRBV30	NA	TRBJ2-7	NA	CAWSADRPYYEQYF	TGTGCCTGGAGTGCCGACAGGCCATACTACGAGCAGTACTTC
TRBV5-6	NA	TRBJ2-1	NA	CASSLGGDNEQFF	TGTGCCAGCAGCTTGGGGGGGGACAATGAGCAGTTCTTC
TRBV6-6	NA	TRBJ1-1	NA	CASSYSWGAQNTEAFF	TGTGCCAGCAGTTACTCGTGGGGGGCACAGAACACTGAAGCTTTCTTT
TRBV6-5	NA	TRBJ1-1	NA	CASSVNPGAEAFF	TGTGCCAGCAGCGTGAACCCAGGGGCTGAAGCTTTCTTT
TRBV27	NA	TRBJ1-6	NA	CASSLRDTYNSPLHF	TGTGCCAGCAGTTTACGGGACACTTATAATTCACCCCTCCACTTT
TRBV23-1	NA	TRBJ2-7	TRBD1	CASSPGQAPYEQYF	TGCGCCAGCAGTCCTGGACAGGCTCCCTACGAGCAGTACTTC
TRBV28	NA	TRBJ2-1	NA	CASRVGGSYNEQFF	TGTGCCAGCAGAGTAGGGGGTTCCTACAATGAGCAGTTCTTC
TRBV18	NA	TRBJ2-1	NA	CASSQLATYNEQFF	TGTGCCAGCTCACAGCTAGCGACCTACAATGAGCAGTTCTTC
TRBV28	once	TRBJ2-3	NA	CASRGTAPQGDTQYF	TGTGCCAGCAGGGGGACGGCGCCACAGGGAGATACGCAGTATTTT
TRBV14	NA	TRBJ2-7	TRBD1	CASSQVTGPIYEQYF	TGTGCCAGCAGCCAAGTGACAGGGCCCATCTACGAGCAGTACTTC
TRBV11-3	few	TRBJ2-1	TRBD2	CASSLDHGGSVSYNEQFF	TGTGCCAGCAGCTTAGATCACGGCGGGAGTGTGTCCTACAATGAGCAGTTCTTC
TRBV28	NA	TRBJ2-7	NA	CASSPTGISSYEQYF	TGTGCCAGCAGCCCCACCGGGATCAGCTCCTACGAGCAGTACTTC
TRBV25-1	NA	TRBJ2-1	NA	CASSSRSSYNEQFF	TGTGCCAGCAGTAGCAGAAGCTCCTACAATGAGCAGTTCTTC
TRBV19	NA	TRBJ1-1	NA	CASSPRGPEAFF	TGTGCCAGTAGCCCCAGGGGCCCTGAAGCTTTCTTT
TRBV25-1	NA	TRBJ2-2	TRBD2	CASRNRTSGSQVHRGAVF	TGTGCCAGCAGGAACCGGACTAGCGGGAGTCAAGTTCACCGGGGAGCTGTTTTT
TRBV7-3	NA	TRBJ2-7	NA	CASSLNSLSEQYF	TGTGCCAGCAGCTTAAACTCCCTCAGCGAGCAGTACTTC
TRBV4-1	NA	TRBJ2-3	TRBD2	CASSPETSGLTDTQYF	TGCGCCAGCAGCCCCGAGACTAGCGGTCTCACAGATACGCAGTATTTT
TRBV11-3	few	TRBJ2-1	TRBD2	CASSLGPPQREGLDEQFF	TGTGCCAGCAGCTTAGGCCCCCCCCAGCGGGAGGGCCTCGATGAGCAGTTCTTC
TRBV28	NA	TRBJ2-3	TRBD2	CASPPRASGSGNTDTQYF	TGTGCCAGCCCCCCGCGGGCTAGCGGGAGTGGTAACACAGATACGCAGTATTTT
TRBV7-8	NA	TRBJ2-3	NA	CASSSTRSGPSDTQYF	TGTGCCAGCAGCTCCACTAGGAGTGGGCCATCAGATACGCAGTATTTT
TRBV6-1	NA	TRBJ2-7	NA	CAGRGGRTSYEQYF	TGTGCCGGCCGGGGTGGGAGGACCTCCTACGAGCAGTACTTC
TRBV6-5	NA	TRBJ1-1	NA	CASSYPDPTGEAFF	TGTGCCAGCAGTTACCCAGACCCGACTGGTGAAGCTTTCTTT
TRBV18	NA	TRBJ2-6	NA	CASSPGLANVLTF	TGTGCCAGCTCACCAGGGTTGGCCAACGTCCTGACTTTC
TRBV7-2	NA	TRBJ2-5	NA	CASSSPIGATQYF	TGTGCCAGCAGCTCCCCCATAGGGGCGACCCAGTACTTC
TRBV7-2	NA	TRBJ2-1	TRBD2	CASSLFTGGSSYNEQFF	TGTGCCAGCAGCTTATTCACGGGAGGGAGCTCCTACAATGAGCAGTTCTTC
TRBV19	NA	TRBJ1-3	NA	CATQGRGGNTIYF	TGTGCCACGCAGGGTAGAGGTGGAAACACCATATATTTT
TRBV29-1	NA	TRBJ2-1	NA	CSVLAADTYNEQFF	TGCAGCGTCCTAGCAGCCGACACCTACAATGAGCAGTTCTTC
TRBV19	NA	TRBJ2-3	TRBD1	CASSSLFQGALTDTQYF	TGTGCCAGTAGTTCGCTTTTCCAGGGGGCCCTCACAGATACGCAGTATTTT
TRBV30	NA	TRBJ2-1	TRBD1	CAWGVETGFDEQFF	TGTGCCTGGGGAGTGGAGACAGGGTTTGATGAGCAGTTCTTC
TRBV7-6	few	TRBJ2-7	TRBD1	CASSPRTRGEQYF	TGTGCCAGCAGCCCCCGGACCAGGGGGGAGCAGTACTTC
TRBV19	NA	TRBJ2-1	NA	CASSDWGNEQFF	TGTGCCAGTAGTGACTGGGGTAATGAGCAGTTCTTC
TRBV7-9	NA	TRBJ1-5	NA	CASSLVDSSNQPQHF	TGTGCCAGCAGCTTAGTAGACAGTAGCAATCAGCCCCAGCATTTT